The clone carrying this TCR beta chain was seen a few times. Its antigen remains unidentified. J lost 2 bases, V lost 5 bases, and 6 bases had no gene match. The CDR3 consists of 15 residues. CDR1 is SEHNR and CDR2 is FQNEAQ in the germline V gene (reference sequence). This sample stems from a study of graft-versus-host responses after intestinal transplantation. Profiled with immunoSEQ multiplex PCR; TCRdb holds only in-frame clones, not every one. Of about 70,000 clones detected, roughly 84% appear once; the ten largest clones hold roughly 0.4%. The receptor was derived from a human donor who was the organ donor for an intestinal transplant. The source material was unstimulated CD4+ T cells sorted from spleen or lymph node cells, sampled before transplant. This chain links TRBV7-9 with TRBJ2-1, with 7 bases that match TRBD1. In DNA form, the CDR3 reads TGTGCCAGCAGCGCCCCGGGACAGACCTACAATGAGCAGTTCTTC. It encodes CASSAPGQTYNEQFF.